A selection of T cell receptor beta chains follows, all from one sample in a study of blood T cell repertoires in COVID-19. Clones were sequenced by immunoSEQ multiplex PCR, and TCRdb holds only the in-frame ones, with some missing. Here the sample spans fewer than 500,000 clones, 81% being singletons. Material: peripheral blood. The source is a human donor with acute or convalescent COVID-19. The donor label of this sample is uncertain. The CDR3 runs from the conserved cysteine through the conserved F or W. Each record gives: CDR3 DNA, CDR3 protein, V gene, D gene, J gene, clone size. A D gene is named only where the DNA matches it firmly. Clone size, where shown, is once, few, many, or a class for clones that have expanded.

TGTGCCAGTAGTATAGTCCCCGGACAGGGGGGTTACAATGAGCAGTTCTTC	CASSIVPGQGGYNEQFF	TRBV19	TRBD1	TRBJ2-1	.
TGTGCCAGCAGTGCGGGAGCCCTAGCCAAAAACATTCAGTACTTC	CASSAGALAKNIQYF	TRBV2	.	TRBJ2-4	.
TGTGCCAGTAGTATAGATCAGAGGAGATATGGCTACACCTTC	CASSIDQRRYGYTF	TRBV19	.	TRBJ1-2	few
TGTGCCAGCAGTGGGACTCTGCTGGGAAAACTGTTTTTT	CASSGTLLGKLFF	TRBV2	.	TRBJ1-4	.
TGTGCCAGCAGCCAAGATGGGACTAGCGGGAGAGATACGCAGTATTTT	CASSQDGTSGRDTQYF	TRBV4-2	TRBD2	TRBJ2-3	.
TGTGCCAGCTCACTCGGGACAGTAAACACTGAAGCTTTCTTT	CASSLGTVNTEAFF	TRBV18	TRBD1	TRBJ1-1	few
TGTGCCTGGCGCAGGACAGGGGGAGAGACCCAGTACTTC	CAWRRTGGETQYF	TRBV30	TRBD1	TRBJ2-5	once
TGCGCCAGCAGCTTGGCATGGACAGGGGCGGGTGGAAACACCATATATTTT	CASSLAWTGAGGNTIYF	TRBV5-1	TRBD1	TRBJ1-3	.
TGTGCCATCAGGGGGACAGTGAACACTGAAGCTTTCTTT	CAIRGTVNTEAFF	TRBV10-3	TRBD1	TRBJ1-1	.
TGCGCCAGCAGCTCCTCGATTCAGGGCTACGAGCAGTACTTC	CASSSSIQGYEQYF	TRBV5-1	.	TRBJ2-7	.
TGTGCCAGCAGCCCAGACCCGAGCGGCAATGAGCAGTTCTTC	CASSPDPSGNEQFF	TRBV5-6	.	TRBJ2-1	.
TGTGCCAGCAGTTCTCGGAGAGGATCTGGTGGAAACACCATATATTTT	CASSSRRGSGGNTIYF	TRBV28	.	TRBJ1-3	.
TGCGCCAGCAGCTCTCATGATGATCGACAGGGAAGGATGAGTGGCTACACCTTC	CASSSHDDRQGRMSGYTF	TRBV5-1	TRBD1	TRBJ1-2	.
TGTGCCAGCTGGAATGAGGGAGGCGGCTACACCTTC	CASWNEGGGYTF	TRBV18	.	TRBJ1-2	.
TGTGCCAGCAGTTCGGGACAGGGGTGGAACTATGGCTACACCTTC	CASSSGQGWNYGYTF	TRBV27	TRBD1	TRBJ1-2	.
TGTGCCAGCAGGCCCGCAGGGGGACGGCCCCAGCATTTT	CASRPAGGRPQHF	TRBV6-4	TRBD1	TRBJ1-5	.
TGCAGTGCTAGTAGCAGGGGGCGGGGAGGCTACACCTTC	CSASSRGRGGYTF	TRBV20-1	TRBD1	TRBJ1-2	once
TGTGCCAGCAGCTTAGCGGGTTGGGGGAGGGCCTCGAATGAGCAGTTCTTC	CASSLAGWGRASNEQFF	TRBV7-2	TRBD2	TRBJ2-1	.
TGTGCCAGCAACCAACTCCGGGACAGGGGGCCCGAGGGGGAAGCTTTCTTT	CASNQLRDRGPEGEAFF	TRBV21-1	.	TRBJ1-1	.
TGTGCCAGCAGCTTAGACCCCAGCAATGAGCAGTTCTTC	CASSLDPSNEQFF	TRBV7-2	.	TRBJ2-1	.
TGTGCCAGCAGCATGACAGGGACTAGCACAGATACGCAGTATTTT	CASSMTGTSTDTQYF	TRBV5-4	.	TRBJ2-3	.
TGTGCCAGCAGCCAAGGCGTCCGGGGTGCAGATACGCAGTATTTT	CASSQGVRGADTQYF	TRBV3-1/TRBV3-2	.	TRBJ2-3	.